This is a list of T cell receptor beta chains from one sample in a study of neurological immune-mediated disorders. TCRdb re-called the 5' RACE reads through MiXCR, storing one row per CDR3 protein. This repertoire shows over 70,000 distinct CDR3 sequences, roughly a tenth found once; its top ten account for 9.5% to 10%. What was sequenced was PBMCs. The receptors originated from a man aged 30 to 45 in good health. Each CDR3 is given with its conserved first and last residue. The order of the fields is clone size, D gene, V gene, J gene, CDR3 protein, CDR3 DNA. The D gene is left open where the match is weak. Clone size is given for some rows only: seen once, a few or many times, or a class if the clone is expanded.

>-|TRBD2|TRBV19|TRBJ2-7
CASSTGLAGAYEQYF
TGTGCCAGTAGTACGGGACTAGCGGGAGCGTACGAGCAGTACTTC
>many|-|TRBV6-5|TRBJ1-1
CASSYSGGTEAFF
TGTGCCAGCAGTTACTCAGGTGGCACTGAAGCTTTCTTT
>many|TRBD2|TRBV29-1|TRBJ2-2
CSVGGGLNTGELFF
TGCAGCGTTGGGGGGGGACTAAACACCGGGGAGCTGTTTTTT
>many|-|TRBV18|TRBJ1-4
CASSLRSAATNEKLFF
TGTGCCAGCTCACTCCGATCGGCGGCAACTAATGAAAAACTGTTTTTT
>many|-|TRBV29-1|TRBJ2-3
CSVADLEPSTDTQYF
TGCAGCGTCGCTGACTTAGAGCCTAGCACAGATACGCAGTATTTT
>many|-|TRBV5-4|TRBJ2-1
CASSLPAVSSYNEQFF
TGTGCCAGCAGCCTCCCCGCGGTGAGCTCCTACAATGAGCAGTTCTTC
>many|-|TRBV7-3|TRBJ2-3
CASSLISGTDTQYF
TGTGCCAGCAGCTTAATCTCGGGGACAGATACGCAGTATTTT
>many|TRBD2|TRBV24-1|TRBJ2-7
CATSDSGPSLAGAFYEQYF
TGTGCCACCAGTGATTCCGGCCCAAGTCTAGCGGGGGCATTCTACGAGCAGTACTTC
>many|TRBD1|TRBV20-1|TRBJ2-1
CSRWDRGHNEQFF
TGCAGTCGGTGGGACAGGGGGCACAATGAGCAGTTCTTC
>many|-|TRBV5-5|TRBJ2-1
CASSLAGNLDNEQFF
TGTGCCAGCAGCTTGGCGGGGAACCTTGACAATGAGCAGTTCTTC
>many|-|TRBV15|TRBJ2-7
CATSRDRKVYDEQYF
TGTGCCACCAGCAGAGATCGGAAGGTATACGACGAGCAGTACTTC
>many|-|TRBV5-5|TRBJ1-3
CASSLEGGPSGNTIYF
TGTGCCAGCAGCTTGGAGGGGGGCCCATCTGGAAACACCATATATTTT
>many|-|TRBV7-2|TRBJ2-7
CASSSFSDEQYF
TGTGCCAGCAGTTCATTCTCCGACGAGCAGTACTTC
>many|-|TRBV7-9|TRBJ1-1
CASSWGTDTGHTEAFF
TGTGCCAGCAGCTGGGGGACCGACACCGGACACACTGAAGCTTTCTTT
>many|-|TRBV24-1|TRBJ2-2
CATSDLPGDNTGELFF
TGTGCCACCAGTGATTTACCAGGGGATAACACCGGGGAGCTGTTTTTT
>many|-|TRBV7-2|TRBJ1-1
CASTRSHTYTEAFF
TGTGCCAGCACCAGATCACATACCTACACTGAAGCTTTCTTT
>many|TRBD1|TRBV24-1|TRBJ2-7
CATSPTGGLSYEQYF
TGTGCCACCAGTCCAACAGGGGGACTTTCCTACGAGCAGTACTTC
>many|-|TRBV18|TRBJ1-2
CASSQDEANYGYTF
TGTGCCAGCTCACAGGACGAAGCTAACTATGGCTACACCTTC
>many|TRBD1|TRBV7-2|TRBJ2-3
CASRHRGSVNTQYF
TGTGCCAGCAGGCACAGGGGTAGCGTGAATACGCAGTATTTT
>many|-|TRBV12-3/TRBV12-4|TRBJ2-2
CASSLVSPNTGELFF
TGTGCCAGCAGTTTAGTTTCCCCGAACACCGGGGAGCTGTTTTTT
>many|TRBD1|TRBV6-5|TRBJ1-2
CASSLTGTAYGYTF
TGTGCCAGCAGCCTGACGGGGACAGCCTATGGCTACACCTTC
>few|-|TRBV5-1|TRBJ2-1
CASRTLAEYNEQFF
TGCGCCAGCAGAACCCTAGCCGAATACAATGAGCAGTTCTTC
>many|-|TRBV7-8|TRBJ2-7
CASSYGASSYEQYF
TGTGCCAGCAGCTACGGGGCGAGCTCCTACGAGCAGTACTTC
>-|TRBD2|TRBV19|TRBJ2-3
CASSIRASGSTDTQYF
TGTGCCAGTAGTATACGGGCTAGCGGAAGCACAGATACGCAGTATTTT
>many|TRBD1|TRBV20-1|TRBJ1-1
CSARLIDRENTEAFF
TGCAGTGCTAGACTTATTGACAGGGAGAACACTGAAGCTTTCTTT
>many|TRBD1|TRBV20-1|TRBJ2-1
CSARDPRQGIGKEQFF
TGCAGTGCTAGAGATCCACGACAGGGGATCGGGAAGGAGCAGTTCTTC
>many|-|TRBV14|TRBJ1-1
CASSQIRGNTEAFF
TGTGCCAGCAGCCAAATAAGGGGGAACACTGAAGCTTTCTTT
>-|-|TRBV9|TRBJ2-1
CASSSAGSRSPHGYNEQFF
TGTGCCAGCAGCTCGGCTGGTAGCAGGAGTCCTCATGGCTACAATGAGCAGTTCTTC
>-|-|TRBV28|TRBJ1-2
CASSPRRTGKAYGYTF
TGTGCCAGCAGCCCGAGACGGACCGGAAAGGCCTATGGCTACACCTTC
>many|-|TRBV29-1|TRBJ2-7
CSVDRDDSYEQYF
TGCAGCGTTGATAGGGACGACTCCTACGAGCAGTACTTC
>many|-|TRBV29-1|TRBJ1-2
CSVGKGQGYGYTF
TGCAGCGTTGGAAAGGGGCAGGGCTATGGCTACACCTTC
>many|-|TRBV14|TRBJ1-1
CASSQDLSTEAFF
TGTGCCAGCAGCCAAGATCTCTCCACTGAAGCTTTCTTT
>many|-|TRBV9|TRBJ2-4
CASSVAPGLAKNIQYF
TGTGCCAGCAGCGTAGCCCCAGGCCTAGCCAAAAACATTCAGTACTTC
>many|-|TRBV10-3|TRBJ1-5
CAIRGEGSNQPQHF
TGTGCCATCAGGGGGGAGGGAAGCAATCAGCCCCAGCATTTT
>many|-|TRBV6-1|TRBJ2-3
CASSNAASLGTDTQYF
TGTGCCAGCAGTAATGCGGCCAGCCTCGGGACAGATACGCAGTATTTT
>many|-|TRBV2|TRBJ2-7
CASSDSAYEQYF
TGTGCCAGCAGTGATTCGGCTTACGAGCAGTACTTC
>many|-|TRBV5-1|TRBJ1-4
CASSAGTEGEKLFF
TGCGCCAGCAGCGCCGGGACCGAAGGGGAAAAACTGTTTTTT